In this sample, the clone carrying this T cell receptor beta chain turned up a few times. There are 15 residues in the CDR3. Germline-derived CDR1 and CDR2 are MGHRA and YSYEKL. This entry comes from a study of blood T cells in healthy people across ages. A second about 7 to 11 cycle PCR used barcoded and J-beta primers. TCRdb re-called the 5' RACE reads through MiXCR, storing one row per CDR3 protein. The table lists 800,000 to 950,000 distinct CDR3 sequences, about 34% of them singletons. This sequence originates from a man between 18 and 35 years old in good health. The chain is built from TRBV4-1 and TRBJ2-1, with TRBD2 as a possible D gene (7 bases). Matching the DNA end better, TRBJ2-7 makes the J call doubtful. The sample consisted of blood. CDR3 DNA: TGCGCCAGCAGCCAAGATTTTCGGGGGGCCAATGAGCAGTACTTC. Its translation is CASSQDFRGANEQYF.